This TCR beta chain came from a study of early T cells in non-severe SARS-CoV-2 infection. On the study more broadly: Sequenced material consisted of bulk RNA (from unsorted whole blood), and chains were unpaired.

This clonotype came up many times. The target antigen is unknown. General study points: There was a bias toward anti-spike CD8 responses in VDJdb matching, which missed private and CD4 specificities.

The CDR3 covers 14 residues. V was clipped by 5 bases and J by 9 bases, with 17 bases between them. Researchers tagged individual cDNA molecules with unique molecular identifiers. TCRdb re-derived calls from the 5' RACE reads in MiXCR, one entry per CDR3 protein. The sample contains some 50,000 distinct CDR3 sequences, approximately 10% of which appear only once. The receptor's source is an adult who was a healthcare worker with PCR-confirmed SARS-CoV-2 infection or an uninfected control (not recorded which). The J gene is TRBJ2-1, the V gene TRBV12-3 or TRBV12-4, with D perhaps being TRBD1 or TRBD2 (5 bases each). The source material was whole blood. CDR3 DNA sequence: TGTGCCAGCAGTCAAAACCACTGGGACGGTGAGCAGTTCTTC. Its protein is CASSQNHWDGEQFF.